This is a list of T cell receptor beta chains from one sample in a study of CXCR3-negative and CXCR3-positive naive CD8 T cells. TCRdb derives one entry per CDR3 protein from the 5' RACE reads, leaving out DNA. Reported are around 160,000 distinct CDR3 sequences; the ten largest clones contain 0.25% to 0.35%. Input material: naive CXCR3+ CD8+ T cells from blood. Receptors originate from a human donor in good health. Some clones in this sample may be carry-over from other donors' samples. CDR3s include the opening cysteine and the closing phenylalanine or tryptophan.

v_gene,j_gene,CDR3aa
TRBV27,TRBJ2-1,CASLSGHYNEQFF
TRBV7-8,TRBJ2-6,CASSRVQALSGANVLTF
TRBV20-1,TRBJ2-1,CSARDLLSPSNNEQFF
TRBV6-2/TRBV6-3,TRBJ1-2,CASSIGPEGYTF
TRBV11-2,TRBJ2-2,CASSLLGGGENTGELFF
TRBV6-5,TRBJ2-2,CASSYFLNTGELFF
TRBV5-4,TRBJ2-7,CASSPGWGAGTYEQYF
TRBV7-9,TRBJ2-2,CASSLIRVPGELFF
TRBV5-1,TRBJ2-1,CASSFPGVNEQFF
TRBV7-3,TRBJ2-5,CASSLPLDETQYF
TRBV14,TRBJ2-7,CASSHGYEQYF
TRBV12-5,TRBJ2-2,CASGLEGWNTGELFF
TRBV29-1,TRBJ2-7,CSGRTGGQEQYF
TRBV28,TRBJ2-2,CASYQQGAGTGELFF
TRBV12-3/TRBV12-4,TRBJ2-7,CASSGDRAYEQYF
TRBV20-1,TRBJ1-1,CSAIAENTEAFF
TRBV3-1,TRBJ2-3,CASSQGGGLAGGGDTQYF
TRBV12-3/TRBV12-4,TRBJ2-1,CAIETGAGIYNEQFF
TRBV28,TRBJ2-1,CASSFHPAVGNEQFF
TRBV7-2,TRBJ2-1,CASSLATSGRVHNEQFF
TRBV9,TRBJ2-7,CASSVDPDYEQYF
TRBV6-6,TRBJ2-7,CASSYSGGNEQYF
TRBV10-1,TRBJ1-5,CARPTANQPQHF
TRBV5-6,TRBJ2-7,CASSLGLAGHSYEQYF
TRBV5-1,TRBJ1-1,CASSFGQGVMNTEAFF
TRBV18,TRBJ1-2,CASSPRNRDRYGYTF
TRBV5-1,TRBJ2-7,CASSLLQGRMNEQYF
TRBV15,TRBJ1-3,CATSRDLSGVNTIYF
TRBV29-1,TRBJ2-4,CSVEDWQNIQYF
TRBV5-1,TRBJ2-1,CASSLEPEIAEQFF
TRBV29-1,TRBJ1-2,CSVEALGQGARDGYTF
TRBV5-1,TRBJ2-4,CASSLRGENIQYF
TRBV28,TRBJ2-1,CASSLQVYNEQFF
TRBV20-1,TRBJ2-1,CSARDLVAVRSSYNEQFF
TRBV3-1,TRBJ2-5,CASSQDWLQETQYF
TRBV29-1,TRBJ1-3,CSVEDLKDNTIYF
TRBV27,TRBJ2-5,CASSSAETQYF
TRBV12-3/TRBV12-4,TRBJ2-1,CASSFLGAPEQFF
TRBV7-2,TRBJ2-3,CASSFSHSTDTQYF
TRBV15,TRBJ2-7,CATSRDGAGGDEQYF
TRBV20-1,TRBJ2-5,CSARSSSGAEETQYF
TRBV29-1,TRBJ2-7,CSVETYGSYEQYF
TRBV4-3,TRBJ2-7,CASSAVVAFPYEQYF
TRBV10-3,TRBJ2-3,CAISESTPDTQYF
TRBV19,TRBJ2-3,CASSLDLEITDTQYF
TRBV7-9,TRBJ2-3,CASSFGLSGGTDTQYF
TRBV20-1,TRBJ1-1,CSAPDSVNTEAFF
TRBV9,TRBJ2-7,CASTESPEVSTYEQYF
TRBV4-1,TRBJ2-1,CASSQEIGPPEQFF